The clone carrying this T cell receptor (beta chain) was counted only a few times. Its antigen is unidentified. With 5 bases removed from V and 8 bases from J, the gap between germline ends came to 13 bases. This CDR3 has 12 amino acids. Germline CDR1 SQVTM, CDR2 ANQGSEA. The record originates from a study of T cells after yellow fever vaccination. General study results and limits: When the response was secondary, it was weaker but reached its peak faster, day 5 versus 15. Just a small share of clonotypes turned up in the CD4 compartment as well as the CD8 compartment. Clones that expanded after primary vaccination mostly reappeared after the booster (around 96% CD4, 70% to 90% CD8).

Template switching by 5'RACE produced TCR cDNA, adding a universal primer site and UMIs. One entry per CDR3 protein results from TCRdb running MiXCR on the 5' RACE reads. The table includes some 560,000 distinct CDR3 sequences, under 25% detected once. The sequencing used PBMCs, collected 15 days after the yellow fever booster vaccination. The sequence derives from a man aged 30 to 39 who received the YFV17D yellow fever vaccine. This chain uses TRBV29-1 with TRBJ2-1; D call uncertain. CDR3 coding DNA: TGCAGCGTTTACGGGCCTTCGGATGAGCAGTTCTTC. As protein: CSVYGPSDEQFF.